One and the same sample provided the 2 T cell receptor beta chains below, sequenced in a study of patients and donors after allogeneic stem cell transplantation (dated by TCRdb to between 2020 and 2021). Receptor libraries were prepared by RT-PCR. TCRdb names NextSeq 550 as the instrument used. Using fastp trimming at Q25 and MiXCR clonotype assembly, TCRdb reanalyzed the public sequencing data and kept in-frame beta chains. Rows are combined by CDR3 protein, so each entry shows the most common genes and DNA. The sample records about a million distinct CDR3 sequences, roughly 18% of which are singletons. Of the sample, about 6% is held by the ten largest clones. Source material: blood, either unsorted or a sorted T cell fraction (not recorded which). The receptors come from a human donor who was either an allogeneic HSCT recipient or a stem cell or donor lymphocyte infusion donor (not recorded which). It is not recorded whose cells these are; they may come from a transplant donor.

The V and J genes are TRBV6-2 or TRBV6-3 and TRBJ1-2; no firm D call. The ends were cut back, 5 bases at V and 8 bases at J, with 15 bases in the middle. CDR1 is MNHEY and CDR2 is SVGEGT in the germline V gene. CDR3 length: 13 residues. The CDR3 loop reads CASSPTAPPGYTF. The DNA of the CDR3 is TGTGCCAGCAGTCCTACCGCGCCCCCAGGCTACACCTTC.

This clonotype was observed a single time. A read error is likely, as this CDR3 ends without the conserved phenylalanine or tryptophan. V and J are TRBV7-2 and TRBJ1-2; no definite D call. The CDR3 sequence is 15 residues long. Per the germline V gene, CDR1 is SGHTA and CDR2 is FQGNSA. Trimming cost V 1 base and J 8 bases, with 17 bases left between them. The CDR3 sequence: CASSLDSLNAMGYTV. The CDR3 nucleotides are TGTGCCAGCAGCTTAGACAGCCTAAATGCAATGGGCTACACCGTC.